This T cell receptor (beta chain) was sequenced in a study of shared clonotypes between healthy human individuals. The study's findings and limits: It was the non-shared clonotypes that had lower generation probabilities than clonotypes shared by all four donors.

The germline CDR1 and CDR2 sequences are SGDLS and YYNGEE. V was trimmed by 3 bases and J by 2 bases, leaving 22 bases between them. This CDR3 is 18 amino acids long. As regards this clone: As yet, its antigen is unknown.

TCRdb keeps only in-frame clones here, not all; method: immunoSEQ multiplex PCR. The sample contains roughly 2.1 million clones, 90% to 95% of which appear only once. Naivety among CD8 cells was defined by CD45RO negativity and positive CCR7 selection, thereby excluding terminally differentiated effector memory CD45RA+ cells. Donors comprised only Caucasian adults living in Nashville, Tennessee. V is TRBV9 and J is TRBJ2-3, with a tentative D call TRBD2 (6 bases). The sequenced material came from naive CD8+ T cells from PBMCs. The receptor comes from a man aged 18-30 years in good health. Some clones in this sample may be carry-over from other donors' samples. The CDR3: CASSAPISTSRLTDTQYF. The CDR3 region has the DNA TGTGCCAGCAGCGCCCCTATATCTACTAGCAGACTCACAGATACGCAGTATTTT.